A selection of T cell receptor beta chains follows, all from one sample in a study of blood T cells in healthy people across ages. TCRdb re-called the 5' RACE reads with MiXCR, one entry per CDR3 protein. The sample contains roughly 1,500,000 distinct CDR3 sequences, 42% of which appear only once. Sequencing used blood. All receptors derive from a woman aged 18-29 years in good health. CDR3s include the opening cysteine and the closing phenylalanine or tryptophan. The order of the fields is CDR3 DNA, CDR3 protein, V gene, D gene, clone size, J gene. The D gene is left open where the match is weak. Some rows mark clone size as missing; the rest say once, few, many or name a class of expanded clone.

DNA: TGTGCCAGCAGTTACAGCGCGGGAGGGTTGCAAGAGACCCAGTACTTC
CDR3: CASSYSAGGLQETQYF
V: TRBV6-2/TRBV6-3
D: TRBD2
size: NA
J: TRBJ2-5

DNA: TGTGCCAGCAGTCCCCCCCCCAGGGGCCGAGTGCAGGAACTTGAAAAACTGTTTTTT
CDR3: CASSPPPRGRVQELEKLFF
V: TRBV27
D: NA
size: NA
J: TRBJ1-4

DNA: TGTACCAGCAGCCCCGACCCTTACGAGCAGTACTTC
CDR3: CTSSPDPYEQYF
V: TRBV7-9
D: NA
size: NA
J: TRBJ2-7

DNA: TGTGCCAGCAGAGGGCCCCGCTCATCTGAAGCCGGGGAGCTGTTTTTT
CDR3: CASRGPRSSEAGELFF
V: TRBV12-3/TRBV12-4
D: NA
size: once
J: TRBJ2-2

DNA: TGCGCCAGCAGCTTTACCGGGACACAATCCCTCTACCTCACAGATACGCAGTATTTT
CDR3: CASSFTGTQSLYLTDTQYF
V: TRBV5-1
D: NA
size: few
J: TRBJ2-3

DNA: TGTGCCAGCAGCCCATCCAACAGCGGGGGGACCCCGAAGCAGTACTTC
CDR3: CASSPSNSGGTPKQYF
V: TRBV27
D: TRBD2
size: few
J: TRBJ2-7

DNA: TGCAGTGCGGCCGGGGCGTACGAGCAGTACTTC
CDR3: CSAAGAYEQYF
V: TRBV20-1
D: NA
size: NA
J: TRBJ2-7

DNA: TGTGCCAGCAGCCTTATAAAACTAAGGGCCTCCTACGAGCAGTACTTC
CDR3: CASSLIKLRASYEQYF
V: TRBV28
D: NA
size: few
J: TRBJ2-7

DNA: TGTGCCATCAGTGTTCGCGGACAGGCCGAAGAGACCCAGTACTTC
CDR3: CAISVRGQAEETQYF
V: TRBV10-3
D: TRBD1
size: many
J: TRBJ2-5

DNA: TGTGCCAGCAGCTTATACGGGCTCTCCTACAATGAGCAGTTCTTC
CDR3: CASSLYGLSYNEQFF
V: TRBV7-2
D: NA
size: NA
J: TRBJ2-1

DNA: TGTGCCAAAGGGACGCCCGACACAGATACGCAGTATTTT
CDR3: CAKGTPDTDTQYF
V: TRBV7-2
D: NA
size: few
J: TRBJ2-3

DNA: TGCGCCAGCAGCCAAGACGGGGTAAACTCCTACAATGAGCAGTACTTC
CDR3: CASSQDGVNSYNEQYF
V: TRBV4-1
D: NA
size: NA
J: TRBJ2-7

DNA: TGTGCCAGCAGTTCCGGGACAACTTTCATGAACACTGAAGCTTTCTTT
CDR3: CASSSGTTFMNTEAFF
V: TRBV6-2/TRBV6-3
D: NA
size: few
J: TRBJ1-1

DNA: TGCAGTGCTTTCGAAGGTTCGACAGGATTAAATCAGCCCCAGCATTTT
CDR3: CSAFEGSTGLNQPQHF
V: TRBV20-1
D: NA
size: NA
J: TRBJ1-5

DNA: TGCAGTGCCCCACCGAGGCAGTCGGCAGATACGCAGTATTTT
CDR3: CSAPPRQSADTQYF
V: TRBV20-1
D: NA
size: NA
J: TRBJ2-3

DNA: TGCAGCGTTGAAGATCTGAGGGAGTCGGCTTTCTTT
CDR3: CSVEDLRESAFF
V: TRBV29-1
D: NA
size: NA
J: TRBJ1-1

DNA: TGTGCCAGCAGCTTAGATGGGGCAGGGGGCGCGAAGACCCAGTACTTC
CDR3: CASSLDGAGGAKTQYF
V: TRBV11-2
D: TRBD1
size: NA
J: TRBJ2-5

DNA: TGTGCCAGCAGCTTACGTCTAGCGGGGTCGCGGGAGCAGTACTTC
CDR3: CASSLRLAGSREQYF
V: TRBV7-8
D: TRBD2
size: few
J: TRBJ2-7

DNA: TGCAGTGCTAGAGGCTTCCAAGAGACCCAGTACTTC
CDR3: CSARGFQETQYF
V: TRBV20-1
D: NA
size: NA
J: TRBJ2-5

DNA: TGTGCCAGCAGTCCTCAGGTGTCGCGGCATGGCTACACCTTC
CDR3: CASSPQVSRHGYTF
V: TRBV12-3/TRBV12-4
D: NA
size: NA
J: TRBJ1-2

DNA: TGCAGTGCTAGCGACGTAACGAGGGCTGAAGCTTTCTTT
CDR3: CSASDVTRAEAFF
V: TRBV20-1
D: NA
size: NA
J: TRBJ1-1

DNA: TGTGCCAGCAGCCAGATAGACACTGCAACTAATGAAAAACTGTTTTTT
CDR3: CASSQIDTATNEKLFF
V: TRBV14
D: NA
size: NA
J: TRBJ1-4

DNA: TGCAGTGCTGGCACCCGGGACAGGGACAATCAGCCCCAGCATTTT
CDR3: CSAGTRDRDNQPQHF
V: TRBV20-1
D: TRBD1
size: NA
J: TRBJ1-5

DNA: TGTGCCAGCAGCCCCGGCCTAACAATGGCGCAGTTCTTC
CDR3: CASSPGLTMAQFF
V: TRBV11-2
D: NA
size: NA
J: TRBJ2-1

DNA: TGTGCCAGCAGTTTATCGAGGAAGGCGTCTTACAATGAGCAGTACTTC
CDR3: CASSLSRKASYNEQYF
V: TRBV27
D: NA
size: NA
J: TRBJ2-5

DNA: TGTGCCAGCAGTTTACTCTTAGCGGGAGGGGTACACAATGAGCAGTTCTTC
CDR3: CASSLLLAGGVHNEQFF
V: TRBV12-3/TRBV12-4
D: TRBD2
size: NA
J: TRBJ2-1

DNA: TGCAGCGTTGAATCTCCCGGGCCGTCCTACGAGCAGTACTTC
CDR3: CSVESPGPSYEQYF
V: TRBV29-1
D: NA
size: many
J: TRBJ2-7

DNA: TGCGCCAGCAGCCAGGGGTCGGGGGGACTCTACGAGCAGTACTTC
CDR3: CASSQGSGGLYEQYF
V: TRBV4-1
D: TRBD2
size: few
J: TRBJ2-7

DNA: TGCGCCAGCAGCCGTGGGGAGAGCTCCTACGAGCAGTACTTC
CDR3: CASSRGESSYEQYF
V: TRBV5-1
D: NA
size: NA
J: TRBJ2-7

DNA: TGTGCCAGCAGTGACTCTGGCACCTATGGCTACACCTTC
CDR3: CASSDSGTYGYTF
V: TRBV6-4
D: NA
size: few
J: TRBJ1-2

DNA: TGTGCCAGCAGTGATAACCTATGGAACGAGCAGTACTTC
CDR3: CASSDNLWNEQYF
V: TRBV6-1
D: NA
size: NA
J: TRBJ2-7

DNA: TGTGCCAGCAGTGAATGGGCCCAGGGCTATGGCTACACCTTC
CDR3: CASSEWAQGYGYTF
V: TRBV6-1
D: NA
size: NA
J: TRBJ1-2

DNA: TGTGCCAGCAGTATGTTGGACACCGGGGAGATGTTTTTT
CDR3: CASSMLDTGEMFF
V: TRBV7-2
D: NA
size: NA
J: TRBJ2-2

DNA: TGTGCCAGCAAGAGGGTTGGAGGGGGGGGCACTGAAGCTTTCTTT
CDR3: CASKRVGGGGTEAFF
V: TRBV7-2
D: NA
size: NA
J: TRBJ1-1

DNA: TGCGCCAGCAGCTTCCCAGTAGGGACGGGGGTGAACTATGGCTACACCTTC
CDR3: CASSFPVGTGVNYGYTF
V: TRBV5-1
D: NA
size: few
J: TRBJ1-2

DNA: TGTGCCAGCAGTTCGACGGGGGACAGGGGGCACTCCTACGAGCAGTACTTC
CDR3: CASSSTGDRGHSYEQYF
V: TRBV28
D: TRBD1
size: NA
J: TRBJ2-7

DNA: TGTGCCAGCAGTTTCCGGGGTTTTTATTACGAGCAGTACTTC
CDR3: CASSFRGFYYEQYF
V: TRBV27
D: NA
size: NA
J: TRBJ2-7

DNA: TGTGCCAGCAGTTACTCGAGAAACGGGTACGAGCAGTACTTC
CDR3: CASSYSRNGYEQYF
V: TRBV6-5
D: NA
size: few
J: TRBJ2-7

DNA: TGCAGCGTTGAGGGGGCGGGAAGCCACCAAGAGACCCAGTACTTC
CDR3: CSVEGAGSHQETQYF
V: TRBV29-1
D: NA
size: NA
J: TRBJ2-5

DNA: TGTGCCAGCTCTTCTATAGCGGGAGGCCCCCTCTCCTACGAGCAGTACTTC
CDR3: CASSSIAGGPLSYEQYF
V: TRBV18
D: TRBD2
size: few
J: TRBJ2-7

DNA: TGTGCCAGCAGTGAACTCGGCAGGGGTAAAGAGACCCAGTACTTC
CDR3: CASSELGRGKETQYF
V: TRBV6-1
D: NA
size: NA
J: TRBJ2-5

DNA: TGTGCCAGCAGCCACGGACAGACCGGGGAGCTGTTTTTT
CDR3: CASSHGQTGELFF
V: TRBV14
D: NA
size: few
J: TRBJ2-2

DNA: TGTGCCACCGTGGGGGCAGCAGTTAACTATGGCTACACCTTC
CDR3: CATVGAAVNYGYTF
V: TRBV7-2
D: NA
size: few
J: TRBJ1-2

DNA: TGCAGTGCTCAGCCCCGGGACCGAAGCACAGATACGCAGTATTTT
CDR3: CSAQPRDRSTDTQYF
V: TRBV20-1
D: NA
size: NA
J: TRBJ2-3

DNA: TGTGCCAGCAGCACCTCCGGGACTAGTTACGTCGGTGAGCAGTTCTTC
CDR3: CASSTSGTSYVGEQFF
V: TRBV7-2
D: TRBD2
size: few
J: TRBJ2-1

DNA: TGCAGCGTGGAGTCGTGGGAGGCTGAAGCTTTCTTT
CDR3: CSVESWEAEAFF
V: TRBV29-1
D: NA
size: NA
J: TRBJ1-1

DNA: TGCAGTGCTAGAGTTCTTCAATACAATGAGCAGTTCTTC
CDR3: CSARVLQYNEQFF
V: TRBV20-1
D: NA
size: NA
J: TRBJ2-1

DNA: TGTGCCAGCAGCGGACTAGCGGCCTCCACAGATACGCAGTATTTT
CDR3: CASSGLAASTDTQYF
V: TRBV2
D: TRBD2
size: few
J: TRBJ2-3